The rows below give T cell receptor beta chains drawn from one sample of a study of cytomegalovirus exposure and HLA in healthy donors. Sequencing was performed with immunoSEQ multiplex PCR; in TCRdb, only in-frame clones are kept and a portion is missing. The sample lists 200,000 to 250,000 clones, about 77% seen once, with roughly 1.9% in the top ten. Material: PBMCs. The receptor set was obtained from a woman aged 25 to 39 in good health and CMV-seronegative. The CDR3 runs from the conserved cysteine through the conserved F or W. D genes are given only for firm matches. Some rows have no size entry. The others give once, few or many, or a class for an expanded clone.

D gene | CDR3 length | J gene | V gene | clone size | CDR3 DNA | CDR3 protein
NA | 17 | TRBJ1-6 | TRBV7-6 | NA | TGTGCCAGCAGCTTATTAATATCGGGGGATTCCCTTTCACCCCTCCACTTT | CASSLLISGDSLSPLHF
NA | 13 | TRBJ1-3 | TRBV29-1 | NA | TGCAGCGCGAATCTAGTTTCTGGAAACACCATATATTTT | CSANLVSGNTIYF
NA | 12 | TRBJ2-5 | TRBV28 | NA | TGTGCCAGCAGTCTTCCGGGTGAGACCCAGTACTTC | CASSLPGETQYF
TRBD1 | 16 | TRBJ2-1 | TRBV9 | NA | TGTGCCAGCAGCGTACTTGGGACAGGGGGCTCCAATGAGCAGTTCTTC | CASSVLGTGGSNEQFF
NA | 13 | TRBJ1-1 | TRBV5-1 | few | TGCGCCAGCAGCTTGGAAGGGGGCACTGAAGCTTTCTTT | CASSLEGGTEAFF
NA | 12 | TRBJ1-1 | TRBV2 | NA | TGTGCCAGCAGTGACGTGAACACTGAAGCTTTCTTT | CASSDVNTEAFF
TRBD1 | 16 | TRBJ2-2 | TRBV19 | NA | TGTGCCAGTAGTCTCACAGGGGGCTATTGGACCGGGGGGCTGTTTTTT | CASSLTGGYWTGGLFF
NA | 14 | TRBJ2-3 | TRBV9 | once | TGTGCCAGCAGCCCAGGACACCGCACAGATACGCAGTATTTT | CASSPGHRTDTQYF
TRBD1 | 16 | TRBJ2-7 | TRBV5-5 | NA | TGTGCCAGCAGGGATGACACAGGACAGGTTACCTACGAGCAGTACTTC | CASRDDTGQVTYEQYF
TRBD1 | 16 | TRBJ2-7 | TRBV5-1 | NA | TGCGCCAGCAGCTTGGACGGACAGGGGGCAGGATACGAGCAGTACTTC | CASSLDGQGAGYEQYF
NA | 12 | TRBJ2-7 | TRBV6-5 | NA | TGTGCCAGCAGTTCCAGTCCCTACGAGCAGTACTTC | CASSSSPYEQYF
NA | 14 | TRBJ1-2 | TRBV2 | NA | TGTGCCAGCATCGAGGGAACAGCAAACTATGGCTACACCTTC | CASIEGTANYGYTF
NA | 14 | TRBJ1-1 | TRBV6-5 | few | TGTGCCAGCAGCCCGTTTGCGGTGAACACTGAAGCTTTCTTT | CASSPFAVNTEAFF
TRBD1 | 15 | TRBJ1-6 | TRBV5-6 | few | TGTGCCAGCAGCTCTGTGACAGGGGCCCCCTCACCCCTCCACTTT | CASSSVTGAPSPLHF
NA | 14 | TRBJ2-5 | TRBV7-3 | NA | TGTGCCAGCAGCATTCTTGGGGGACTAGAGACCCAGTACTTC | CASSILGGLETQYF